Following are 18 T cell receptor beta chains from one sample sequenced in a study of CD8 T cells in ankylosing spondylitis. General study points: In ankylosing spondylitis blood, a motif of about 8 highly homologous TCR beta variants appeared characteristic.

TCRdb fed the 5' RACE reads into MiXCR, producing one record per CDR3 protein. The sample contains a few hundred thousand distinct CDR3 sequences, less than 9.5% of which appear only once. Antigens of these TCRs are unknown. The sample comprised blood, either unsorted or a sorted T cell fraction (not recorded which). These receptors were obtained from a male donor with ankylosing spondylitis.

This clonotype was seen many times. V gene TRBV5-1 combines with J gene TRBJ2-7; D uncertain. Germline loops: CDR1 SGHRS, CDR2 YFSETQ. This CDR3 region has 14 residues. With 0 bases removed from V and 7 bases from J, the gap between germline ends came to 14 bases. The CDR3: CASSLGTQRVEQYF. The CDR3 DNA is TGCGCCAGCAGCTTGGGGACCCAGCGAGTAGAGCAGTACTTC.

This clonotype was picked up a small number of times. V is TRBV4-1 and J is TRBJ1-4; TRBD1 matches 7 bases. The CDR3 length is 14 residues. Germline-derived CDR1 and CDR2 are MGHRA and YSYEKL. V lost 4 bases and J lost 8; bases outside the gene matches: 7. CDR3 sequence (DNA): TGCGCCAGCAGCCCCTGGACAGGAGGGGAAAAACTGTTTTTT. Protein sequence: CASSPWTGGEKLFF.

This clonotype was seen a few times. The chain has TRBV20-1 and TRBJ2-5; 8 positions match TRBD1. With 6 bases clipped from V and 5 bases from J, the junction kept 14 bases outside the gene matches. The CDR3 has 15 residues. CDR1 and CDR2 (germline): DFQATT, SNEGSKA (reference sequence). The CDR3 DNA follows: TGCAGTGCCTGCCGGGGGCAGGGGGCGGGGGAGACCCAGTACTTC. Translated, it gives CSACRGQGAGETQYF.

This clonotype has only a few counts. This chain joins TRBV21-1 and TRBJ2-3; TRBD1, the table's D call, was not compared with the DNA. TRBV21-1 is a pseudogene segment. This CDR3 contains 16 residues. CDR3 in DNA: TGTGCCAGCAGCAAGTCCGGGGGACGGAGCACAGATACGCAGTATTTT. It codes for CASSKSGGRSTDTQYF.

The chain employs TRBV12-3 or TRBV12-4 and TRBJ1-3; D unclear. Between the trimmed V and J ends, which lost 3 bases and 8 bases, there was a span of 5 bases. This CDR3 has 11 amino acids. The CDR3 nucleotides read TGTGCCAGCAGTTTTCCGGACACCATATATTTT. Its protein product is CASSFPDTIYF.

This clonotype was seen more than once but under ten times. CDR3 nucleotide sequence: TGTGCCAGCAGTTCCAGGATTCGGGGGACCCAGTACTTC. It translates to CASSSRIRGTQYF. This rearrangement joins TRBV12-3 or TRBV12-4 to TRBJ2-5, with D tentatively TRBD2 (5 bases). This CDR3 is 13 amino acids long. V was pared by 4 bases and J by 7 bases, with 13 bases between.

The chain employs TRBV7-9 and TRBJ1-1; TRBD1 might be the D (5 bases). With 6 bases removed from V and 4 bases from J, the gap between germline ends came to 12 bases. CDR3 length equals 13 residues. CDR1 is SEHNR, CDR2 FQNEAQ, per germline (reference sequence). The CDR3 protein is CASRQGFVTEAFF. The CDR3 nucleotides read TGTGCCAGCAGGCAGGGATTCGTCACTGAAGCTTTCTTT.

This clonotype was observed at least ten times. The chain is built from TRBV12-3 or TRBV12-4 and TRBJ1-1; no clear D. The CDR3 length is 14 residues. V lost 7 bases, J lost 5 bases, and 17 bases lay in between. CDR3 nucleotides: TGTGCCAGCACCCTGGAAGTAACGGGGACTGAAGCTTTCTTT. It encodes CASTLEVTGTEAFF.

This clonotype was seen repeatedly, ten times or more. The chain employs TRBV5-1 and TRBJ2-1; 11 bases line up with TRBD2. The CDR3 sequence is 16 residues long. V dropped 4 bases and J dropped 7; count of bases not matched to a gene: 10. Germline-derived CDR1 and CDR2 are SGHRS and YFSETQ. CDR3 in DNA: TGCGCCAGCAGCGAGCAACTAGCGGGAGTGGGAAATGAGCAGTTCTTC. This codes for CASSEQLAGVGNEQFF.

There are a few counts of this clonotype. The chain carries TRBV5-6 and TRBJ2-5, with 7 nucleotides matching TRBD1. V lost 4 bases and J lost 3; bases outside the gene matches: 3. The length of the CDR3 is 13 residues. CDR1 is SGHDT, CDR2 YYEEEE, per germline. The CDR3 sequence is CASSKDREETQYF. For the CDR3, the DNA is TGTGCCAGCAGCAAAGACAGGGAAGAGACCCAGTACTTC.

As to this clonotype: The junction departs from germline at one end; a sequencing error may be responsible. The genes are TRBV12-3 or TRBV12-4 and TRBJ1-3; D gene unclear. The CDR3 sequence is 15 residues long. The CDR3 nucleotides are TGTGCCAGCATCCCCAGGAACCGGTCCGGAAACACCATACATTTT. The encoded protein is CASIPRNRSGNTIHF.

This clonotype was counted a few times. The chain carries TRBV12-3 or TRBV12-4 and TRBJ1-1, with 8 positions matching TRBD1. This CDR3 comprises 15 residues. The trim removed 8 bases at V and 3 bases at J, leaving 11 bases unmatched. The CDR3 protein is CASRWSSGGYTEAFF. DNA for the CDR3: TGTGCCAGCCGGTGGTCTTCAGGGGGCTACACTGAAGCTTTCTTT.

Many counts were recorded for this clonotype. This chain joins TRBV29-1 and TRBJ2-4; 8 nucleotides agree with TRBD1. Trimming at V came to 2 bases and at J to 7 bases, leaving 7 bases not matched to a gene. Germline loops: CDR1 SQVTM, CDR2 ANQGSEA. The CDR3 runs to 14 residues. In DNA form, the CDR3 reads TGCAGCGTTGAACAGGGGGCCGGTGGGAACATTCAGTACTTC. It is translated as CSVEQGAGGNIQYF.

This clonotype was counted a few times. The genes are TRBV18 and TRBJ1-3; D gene uncertain. The CDR3 covers 16 residues. Trimming shortened V by 3 bases and J by 2 bases, and 14 bases separated the two germline ends. Germline CDR1 KGHSH, CDR2 LQKENI. CDR3 sequence: CASSPSGSYAGNTIYF. The CDR3 DNA reads TGTGCCAGCTCACCTTCCGGCAGCTACGCTGGAAACACCATATATTTT.

This clonotype was detected only a few times. This chain links TRBV20-1 with TRBJ2-7; D call uncertain. The CDR3 contains 12 residues. The V gene's germline CDR1 is DFQATT and CDR2 SNEGSKA (reference sequence). Trimming took off 1 base at V and 5 bases at J, with 9 bases between the two ends. The CDR3 here is CSARATVDEQYF. The CDR3 DNA reads as TGCAGTGCTAGAGCTACGGTGGACGAGCAGTACTTC.

This clonotype was recorded at least ten times. The rearrangement joins TRBV20-1 to TRBJ2-3, with no clear D. Germline V gene sequence: CDR1 DFQATT, CDR2 SNEGSKA (reference sequence). The CDR3 spans 15 residues. Trimming shortened V by 6 bases and J by 0 bases, and 16 bases separated the two germline ends. The CDR3 coding sequence is TGCAGTGCCGCGGACCGCGGAACTAGCACAGATACGCAGTATTTT. This gives the protein CSAADRGTSTDTQYF.

This clonotype was counted between two and nine times. The genes are TRBV7-9 and TRBJ2-5; TRBD2 matches 7 bases. The germline V gene encodes CDR1 SEHNR and CDR2 FQNEAQ (reference sequence). The length of the CDR3 is 14 residues. V shed 3 bases and J 5 bases; nucleotides not matched to a gene: 6. The DNA of the CDR3 is TGTGCCAGCAGCTTTGCGGGAGTGATTGAGACCCAGTACTTC. Amino acids: CASSFAGVIETQYF. The full variable domain, rest sourced from reference TRBV7-9 and TRBJ2-5, is DTGVSQNPRHKITKRGQNVTFRCDPISEHNRLYWYRQTLGQGPEFLTYFQNEAQLEKSRLLSDRFSAERPKGSFSTLEIQRTEQGDSAMYLCASSFAGVIETQYFGPGTRLLVL.

The chain recombines TRBV4-3 with TRBJ2-1; no clear D gene. This CDR3 spans 16 amino acids. The germline V gene has CDR1 LGHNA and CDR2 YSLEER. The V end was cut by 0 bases, the J end by 1 base, with 10 bases between. The CDR3 region is CASSQEPIESYNEQFF. DNA of the CDR3: TGCGCCAGCAGCCAAGAACCGATTGAATCCTACAATGAGCAGTTCTTC.